A single T cell receptor (beta chain) is shown here with its context. The data were obtained in a study of blood T cell repertoires in COVID-19. Looking at the study overall: Researchers got acute and convalescent COVID-19 samples from the United States, Italy and Spain. PBMCs, B-cell-depleted T cells, or T cells provided the cDNA or gDNA that made up the material.

V lost 6 bases, J lost 2 bases, and 10 bases lay in between. Germline V gene sequence: CDR1 SNHLY, CDR2 FYNNEI. There are 13 residues in the CDR3. Per the original methods: Nucleated cell number was recorded as an estimate derived from reference gene primer amplification. The method was immunoSEQ multiplex PCR; TCRdb's version includes in-frame clones alone and lacks a portion of them. V, J and clone size were drawn from that table, and D and trimming were deduced from the DNA. The data hold 180,000 or so clones, with approximately 89% observed a single time. The chain uses TRBV2 and TRBJ2-5, with D tentatively TRBD1 (6 bases). The source material was peripheral blood. This TCR was sampled from a man in his forties with active or convalescent COVID-19. CDR3 sequence reads: CASRGGLQETQYF. The CDR3 nucleotides are TGTGCCAGCAGAGGGGGATTGCAAGAGACCCAGTACTTC.